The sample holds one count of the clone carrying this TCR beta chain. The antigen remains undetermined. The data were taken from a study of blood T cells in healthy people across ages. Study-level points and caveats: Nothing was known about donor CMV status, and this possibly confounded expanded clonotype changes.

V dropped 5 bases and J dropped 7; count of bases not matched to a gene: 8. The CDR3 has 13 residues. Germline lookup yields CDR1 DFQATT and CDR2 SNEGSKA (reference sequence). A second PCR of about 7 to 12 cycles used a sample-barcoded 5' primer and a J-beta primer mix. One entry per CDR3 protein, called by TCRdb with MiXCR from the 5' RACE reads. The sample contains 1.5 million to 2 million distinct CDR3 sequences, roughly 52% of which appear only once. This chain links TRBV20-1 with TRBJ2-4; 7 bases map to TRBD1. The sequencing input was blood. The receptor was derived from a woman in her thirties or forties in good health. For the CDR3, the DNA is TGCAGTGCTCTTGGACAGGAATCCAACATTCAGTACTTC. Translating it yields CSALGQESNIQYF.